These 13 T cell receptor beta chains came from one sample sequenced in a study of cytomegalovirus exposure and HLA in healthy donors. PCR primers comprised 60 Vbeta and 13 Jbeta primers. Assay: immunoSEQ multiplex PCR; the TCRdb copy retains only in-frame clones and omits some. The data show over 150,000 clones, about 80% seen once. The sample taken for sequencing was PBMCs. The origin of the receptors is a man between 25 and 39 years old in good health and CMV-seropositive.

The chain combines TRBV6-5 with TRBJ1-1, with D uncertain. The CDR3 runs 13 residues. In germline, CDR1 is MNHEY, CDR2 SVGAGI. The germline V and J ends were trimmed by 8 bases and 11 bases, with 21 bases remaining between them. CDR3 in amino acids: CASLAPPNLLAFF. The CDR3 DNA follows: TGTGCCAGCTTAGCTCCTCCTAACTTGTTGGCTTTCTTT.

The rearrangement uses TRBV4-1 and TRBJ2-5, with 14 bases lining up with TRBD2. Judging by the DNA end, TRBJ2-7 fits better; the J call may be wrong. Germline values: CDR1 MGHRA, CDR2 YSYEKL. There are 16 residues in the CDR3. The CDR3 DNA sequence: TGCGCCAGCAGCCAACCGGGACTAGCGGGGGCCTACGAGCAGTACTTC. As protein: CASSQPGLAGAYEQYF.

This clone was found a few times. This chain links TRBV30 with TRBJ2-1, with D tentatively TRBD1 (5 bases). The CDR3 extends over 17 amino acids. Germline V CDR1 and CDR2: GTSNPN, SVGIG (reference sequence). Trimming took 3 bases from V and 6 from J, leaving 24 bases between them. The CDR3 nucleotides read TGTGCCTGGAGAACCCCCCACCGGGCCAGGGCCCTCAATGAGCAGTTCTTC. Residues: CAWRTPHRARALNEQFF.

The CDR3, as DNA: TGCGCCAGCAGCTTCGGGTCCTACGAGCAGTACTTC. It encodes CASSFGSYEQYF. This chain links TRBV5-1 with TRBJ2-7; unclear D gene. CDR3 length: 12 residues. Looked up from germline, CDR1 is SGHRS and CDR2 is YFSETQ. The germline V and J ends were trimmed by 2 bases and 1 base, with 4 bases remaining between them.

CDR3 sequence: CASSPGTSRAYEQYF. The CDR3 DNA sequence: TGTGCCAGCAGCCCCGGGACTAGCCGGGCTTACGAGCAGTACTTC. V gene TRBV6-5 combines with J gene TRBJ2-7; TRBD2 matches at 9 bases. Germline CDR1 and CDR2: MNHEY and SVGAGI. The CDR3 is 15 residues long. V lost 6 bases and J lost 4; bases outside the gene matches: 10.

This chain connects TRBV11-2 to TRBJ1-2; TRBD1 might be the D (5 bases). Trimming took 2 bases from V and 4 from J, leaving 20 bases between them. CDR3 length: 17 residues. CDR1 is SGHAT and CDR2 is FQNNGV in the germline V gene. CDR3 region: CASSLFQGWDSTYGYTF. The CDR3 region has the DNA TGTGCCAGCAGCTTATTCCAGGGTTGGGACTCAACCTATGGCTACACCTTC.

J is TRBJ2-5 and V is TRBV12-5, with D tentatively TRBD2 (6 bases). The V gene lost 3 bases and the J gene lost 3 bases, with 23 bases spanning the gap. There are 18 residues in the CDR3. CDR1 and CDR2 (germline): LGHNT, FRNRAP. This chain's CDR3 is CASGLQTSGTVVEETQYF. The CDR3 DNA is TGTGCTAGTGGTTTACAGACATCAGGGACTGTGGTAGAAGAGACCCAGTACTTC.

The chain couples TRBV4-1 to TRBJ1-2; no definite D call. The germline V gene encodes CDR1 MGHRA and CDR2 YSYEKL. The CDR3 has 14 amino acids. V was pared by 0 bases and J by 7 bases, with 12 bases between. Here the CDR3 DNA reads TGCGCCAGCAGCCAAGAAGTAGAGAGGTCTGGCTACACCTTC. This encodes CASSQEVERSGYTF.

This clone was found once. This rearrangement joins TRBV6-4 to TRBJ2-3; the D gene is possibly TRBD1 (5 bases). Germline CDR1 is MRHNA and CDR2 is SNTAGT. The CDR3 sequence is 13 residues long. The germline V and J ends were trimmed by 2 bases and 3 bases, with 6 bases remaining between them. Here the CDR3 DNA reads TGTGCCAGCAGTGACAGGGGAACAGATACGCAGTATTTT. Translating it yields CASSDRGTDTQYF.

The CDR3 DNA sequence: TGTGCCAGTAGTATCAGTTGGACAGGGGATGGCTACACCTTC. Its translation: CASSISWTGDGYTF. The chain uses TRBV19 and TRBJ1-2, with 9 bases identical to TRBD1. This CDR3 has 14 amino acids. With V trimmed by 3 bases and J by 6 bases, 5 bases remained unmatched. The germline V gene encodes CDR1 LNHDA and CDR2 SQIVND (reference sequence).

The CDR3 DNA sequence: TGTGCCAGCAGCCAGGACACTAACACTGAAGCTTTCTTT. Translated: CASSQDTNTEAFF. J is TRBJ1-1 and V is TRBV7-3; tentatively, D is TRBD1 (5 bases). Per the germline V gene, CDR1 is SGHTA and CDR2 is FQGTGA. V was pared by 5 bases and J by 2 bases, with 9 bases between. The CDR3 spans 13 residues.

The rearrangement links TRBV15 to TRBJ2-7; 8 nucleotides match TRBD1. This CDR3 has 13 residues. The V and J ends lost 4 bases and 6 bases, in that order; junction bases with no gene match: 5. Germline-derived CDR1 and CDR2 are LNHNV and YYDKDF (reference sequence). The chain's CDR3 is CATSKGQGREQYF. The CDR3, as DNA: TGTGCCACCAGCAAAGGACAGGGACGCGAGCAGTACTTC.

The chain recombines TRBV7-2 with TRBJ2-1; TRBD2 might be the D (5 bases). Trimming took 0 bases from V and 10 from J, leaving 16 bases between them. From germline, CDR1 is SGHTA and CDR2 FQGNSA. CDR3 length: 15 residues. The CDR3 DNA is TGTGCCAGCAGCTTAGCCCTAGCCAAAAAAGGCGAGCAGTTCTTC. Translation: CASSLALAKKGEQFF.